One TCR beta chain is described in this entry. This CDR3 is 16 amino acids long. V lost 0 bases and J 6 bases, leaving 18 bases between the germline ends. The germline V gene encodes CDR1 SGHRS and CDR2 YFSETQ. The entry originates in a study of T cell changes during pregnancy in multiple sclerosis. Repertoires were generated with immunoSEQ multiplex PCR, while TCRdb's copy carries only in-frame clones and drops some. The sample includes approximately 94,000 clones, around 92% of them seen just once. The source material was peripheral blood, sampled after pregnancy. This receptor was obtained from a female donor with multiple sclerosis, enrolled in a pregnancy study. The chain has TRBV5-1 and TRBJ1-2, with a tentative D call TRBD1 (5 bases). CDR3 in amino acids: CASSLAGGTPPHGYTF. CDR3 sequence (DNA): TGCGCCAGCAGCTTGGCGGGGGGGACCCCCCCCCATGGCTACACCTTC.